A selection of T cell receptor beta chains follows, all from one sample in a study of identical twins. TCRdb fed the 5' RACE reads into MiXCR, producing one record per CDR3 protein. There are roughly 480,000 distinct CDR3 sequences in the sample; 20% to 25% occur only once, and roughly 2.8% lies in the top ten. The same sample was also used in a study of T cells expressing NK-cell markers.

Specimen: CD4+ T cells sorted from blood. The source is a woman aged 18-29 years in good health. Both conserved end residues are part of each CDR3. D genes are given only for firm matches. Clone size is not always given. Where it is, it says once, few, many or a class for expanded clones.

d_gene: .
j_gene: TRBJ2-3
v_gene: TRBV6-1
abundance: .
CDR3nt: TGTGCCAGCATGAAGGCGGGCACAGATACGCAGTATTTT
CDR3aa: CASMKAGTDTQYF

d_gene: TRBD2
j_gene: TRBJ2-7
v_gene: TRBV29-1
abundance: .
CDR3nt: TGCAGCGTTCGGGGGGACGTCAGCTCCTACGAGCAGTACTTC
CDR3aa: CSVRGDVSSYEQYF

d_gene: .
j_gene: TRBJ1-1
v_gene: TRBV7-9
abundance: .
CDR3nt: TGTGCCAGCAGCTTAGATGTACGAACTGAAGCTTTCTTT
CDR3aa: CASSLDVRTEAFF

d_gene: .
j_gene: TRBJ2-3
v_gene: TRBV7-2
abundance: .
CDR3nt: TGTGCCAGCAGCAAGAATACCGTTACGCAGTATTTT
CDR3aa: CASSKNTVTQYF

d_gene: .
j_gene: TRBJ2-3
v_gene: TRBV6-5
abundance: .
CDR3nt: TGTGCCAGCAAAGGCACAGATACGCAGTATTTT
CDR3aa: CASKGTDTQYF

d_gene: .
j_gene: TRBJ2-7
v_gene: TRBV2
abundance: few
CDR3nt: TGTGCCAGCAGCCCCCATGACGAGCAGTACTTC
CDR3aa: CASSPHDEQYF

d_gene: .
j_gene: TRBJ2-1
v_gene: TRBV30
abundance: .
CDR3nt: TGTGCCTGGAGTGTGTCGAGCGGGCGCCACAATGAGCAGTTCTTC
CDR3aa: CAWSVSSGRHNEQFF

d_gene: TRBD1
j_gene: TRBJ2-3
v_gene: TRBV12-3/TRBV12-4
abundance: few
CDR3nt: TGTGCCACCTGGACAGGGAGGACAGATACGCAGTATTTT
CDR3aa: CATWTGRTDTQYF

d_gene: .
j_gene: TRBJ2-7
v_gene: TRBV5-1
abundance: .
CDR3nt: TGCGCCAGCAGCCTTACCGGGTCACCCTCCTACGAGCAGTACTTC
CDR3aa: CASSLTGSPSYEQYF

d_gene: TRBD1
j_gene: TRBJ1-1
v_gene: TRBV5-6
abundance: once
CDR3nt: TGTGCCAGCAGCAAGGGACAGTCTGAAGCTTTCTTT
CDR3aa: CASSKGQSEAFF

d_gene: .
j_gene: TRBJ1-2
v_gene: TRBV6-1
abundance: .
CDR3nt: TGTGCCTCCCGTAGGGGAGACCGGGACATTGGGAGAGACACCTTC
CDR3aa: CASRRGDRDIGRDTF

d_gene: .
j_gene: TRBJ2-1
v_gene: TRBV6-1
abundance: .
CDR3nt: TGTGCCAGCAGTGAACTGAGTATTGAGTTCTTC
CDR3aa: CASSELSIEFF

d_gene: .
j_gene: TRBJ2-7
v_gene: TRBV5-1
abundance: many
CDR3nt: TGCGCCAGCAGCTTGAGAACAGCCAACGAGCAGTACTTC
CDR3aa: CASSLRTANEQYF

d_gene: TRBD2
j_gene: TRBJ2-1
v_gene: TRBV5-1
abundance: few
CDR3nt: TGCGCCAGCAGTGTAAGCGGGGCGGCCTACAATGAGCAGTTCTTC
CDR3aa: CASSVSGAAYNEQFF

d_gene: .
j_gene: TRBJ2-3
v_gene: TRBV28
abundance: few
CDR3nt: TGTGCCAGCACCCGTAAGGGCCCTAACACACACTATACGCAGTATTTT
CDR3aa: CASTRKGPNTHYTQYF

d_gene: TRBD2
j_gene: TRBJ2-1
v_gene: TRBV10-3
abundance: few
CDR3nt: TGTGCCATCAGGGGGGCCGTAGCGGGAGCGAACAATGAGCAGTTCTTC
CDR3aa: CAIRGAVAGANNEQFF